The 3 T cell receptor beta chains listed next were all sequenced from one sample in a study of beta chain features in type 1 diabetes. General study points: Researchers report that Type 1 diabetes patients had moderately but significantly shorter TCRB CDR3s across all four CD4+ subsets.

Their recognized antigens are unknown. Isolated RNA was reverse transcribed in full, so expressed TCRB transcripts were sequenced. Assay used: immunoSEQ multiplex PCR; TCRdb lists only in-frame clones, some missing. The table records approximately 600,000 clones, 9.5% to 15% of them present only once. The specimen was naive CD4+ T cells from blood. The receptors derive from a man under 40 with type 1 diabetes.

This clone was detected a few times. This chain joins TRBV30 and TRBJ2-1; 10 nucleotides line up with TRBD2. V was clipped by 4 bases and J by 9 bases; unmatched bases: 9. Germline V CDR1 and CDR2: GTSNPN, SVGIG (reference sequence). The CDR3 sequence is 14 residues long. As DNA, the CDR3 is TGTGCCTGGACCAAAACCGTAGCGGGGGGTGAGCAGTTCTTC. Translated, it gives CAWTKTVAGGEQFF.

This clone was picked up a small number of times. This chain links TRBV7-9 with TRBJ1-6; tentatively, D is TRBD1 (5 bases). Germline V gene data show CDR1 as SEHNR and CDR2 as FQNEAQ (reference sequence). The CDR3 covers 12 residues. Trimming took off 5 bases at V and 13 bases at J, with 12 bases between the two ends. In DNA, the CDR3 is TGTGCCAGCAGCCGGGAAGAGGGGCCCCTCCACTTT. Translation: CASSREEGPLHF. The full variable domain, its missing parts supplied by reference TRBV7-9 and TRBJ1-6, is DTGVSQNPRHKITKRGQNVTFRCDPISEHNRLYWYRQTLGQGPEFLTYFQNEAQLEKSRLLSDRFSAERPKGSFSTLEIQRTEQGDSAMYLCASSREEGPLHFGNGTRLTVT.

The chain recombines TRBV25-1 with TRBJ1-2, with D tentatively TRBD1 (6 bases). Trimming took off 3 bases at V and 1 base at J, with 18 bases between the two ends. The CDR3 runs to 17 residues. The germline gives CDR1 MGHDK, CDR2 SYGVNS. CDR3 sequence (DNA): TGTGCCAGCAGTGAGTCGGTGTTGGTCAGGGGTAACTATGGCTACACCTTC. This codes for CASSESVLVRGNYGYTF.